This T cell receptor beta chain is from a study of cytomegalovirus exposure and HLA in healthy donors. Study-wide results and caveats: Investigators reported under 200 TCR beta chains as tied to cytomegalovirus. Most TCRs appeared rarely, but some public TCRs recurred in many donors. Reports credit the classifier with highly specific, highly sensitive diagnosis of cytomegalovirus status.

The V and J ends lost 0 bases and 1 base, in that order; junction bases with no gene match: 5. From germline, CDR1 is SGHRS and CDR2 YFSETQ. The CDR3 has 16 residues. The assay was immunoSEQ multiplex PCR, and TCRdb's table has in-frame clones only and misses some. The sample records about 360,000 clones, just over 85% being singletons. This clone appeared a single time. What it binds is not known. The receptor's source is a woman in her late teens or twenties in good health and CMV-seronegative. The chain joins TRBV5-1 to TRBJ2-3, with TRBD2 matching over 7 bases. The sample comprised PBMCs. CDR3 protein: CASSLDFAGGTDTQYF. The CDR3 DNA follows: TGCGCCAGCAGCTTGGATTTCGCGGGAGGCACAGATACGCAGTATTTT.